One sample yielded the 30 T cell receptor beta chains listed below, sequenced in a study of technical replicates of blood from a few donors. Repertoires were generated with immunoSEQ multiplex PCR, while TCRdb's copy carries only in-frame clones and drops some. Of fewer than 90,000 clones in the sample, about 93% were seen once. Sequences were obtained from T cells isolated from PBMCs. These receptors all stem from a human donor in good health.

The rearrangement joins TRBV7-9 to TRBJ1-5; a weak D match, TRBD1 (6 bases). CDR3 length: 15 amino acids. The V end was cut by 3 bases, the J end by 4 bases, with 13 bases between. The germline V gene has CDR1 SEHNR and CDR2 FQNEAQ (reference sequence). The CDR3 reads CASSFGRTENQPQHF. The CDR3 DNA reads as TGTGCCAGCAGCTTCGGAAGGACAGAGAATCAGCCCCAGCATTTT.

Here the CDR3 DNA reads TGTGCCAGCTCCCCATGGGGGGTCGTACAAGGTAGTGAGCAGTTCTTC. The encoded protein is CASSPWGVVQGSEQFF. The rearrangement joins TRBV2 to TRBJ2-1, with D possibly being TRBD2 (6 bases). Germline V gives CDR1 SNHLY, CDR2 FYNNEI. The CDR3 spans 16 residues. Trimming cost V 8 bases and J 9 bases, with 26 bases left between them.

The V gene is TRBV4-1, the J gene TRBJ2-3; 13 bases are shared with TRBD2. V trimming: 0 bases; J trimming: 2 bases; junction bases outside the gene matches: 5. This CDR3 spans 18 amino acids. CDR1 and CDR2 (germline): MGHRA, YSYEKL. In DNA, the CDR3 is TGCGCCAGCAGCCAAGATTTGGGACTAGCGGGACCCACAGATACGCAGTATTTT. Translation: CASSQDLGLAGPTDTQYF.

The count of this clone is one. The J gene is TRBJ2-1, the V gene TRBV5-1; 7 nucleotides line up with TRBD1. V lost 3 bases to trimming and J lost 4 bases; unmatched junction nucleotides: 10. From germline, CDR1 is SGHRS and CDR2 YFSETQ. CDR3 size: 16 residues. The chain's CDR3 is CASSSRQGSVYNEQFF. The CDR3 DNA reads TGCGCCAGCAGCTCGAGACAGGGTTCCGTTTACAATGAGCAGTTCTTC.

The chain is built from TRBV28 and TRBJ2-5, with TRBD2 identical over 7 bases. The CDR3 covers 16 residues. The germline CDR1 and CDR2 sequences are MDHEN and SYDVKM. V gave up 1 base and J gave up 5 bases; unmatched junction bases: 10. CDR3 amino acids: CASSLYGREHWETQYF. CDR3 in DNA: TGTGCCAGCAGTTTATACGGGCGGGAGCATTGGGAGACCCAGTACTTC.

V usage is TRBV7-9 and J usage is TRBJ2-7; D unclear. The CDR3 is made up of 14 amino acids. The germline CDR1 and CDR2 sequences are SEHNR and FQNEAQ (reference sequence). With 6 bases removed from V and 2 bases from J, the gap between germline ends came to 14 bases. CDR3 sequence: CASSSTAGPYEQYF. CDR3 DNA sequence: TGTGCCAGCAGTTCCACCGCAGGCCCCTACGAGCAGTACTTC.

This chain uses TRBV6-6 with TRBJ1-5; a possible D gene is TRBD1 (5 bases). Trimming took off 6 bases at V and 5 bases at J, with 14 bases between the two ends. Germline CDR1 reads MNHNY; CDR2 reads SVGAGI (reference sequence). The CDR3 contains 14 residues. The CDR3 region has the DNA TGTGCCAGCAGATCGACAGTCCTCCATCAGCCCCAGCATTTT. Residues: CASRSTVLHQPQHF.

The CDR3 bases are TGTGCCTGGAGTCCCCCCGCGGTAGGCACAGATACGCAGTATTTT. Its translation: CAWSPPAVGTDTQYF. The chain uses TRBV30 and TRBJ2-3; D gene uncertain. The V and J ends lost 2 bases and 1 base respectively, with 13 bases between them. The CDR3 runs 15 residues. CDR1 and CDR2 (germline): GTSNPN, SVGIG (reference sequence).

The gene calls are TRBV2 and TRBJ2-5; 13 bases match TRBD2. V trimming: 5 bases; J trimming: 1 base; junction bases outside the gene matches: 10. The CDR3 covers 18 residues. CDR1 and CDR2 from the germline V gene are SNHLY and FYNNEI. The CDR3 DNA reads TGTGCCAGCAGTCCACTAGCGGGAGGGGAGGGAGGCCAAGAGACCCAGTACTTC. This translates into CASSPLAGGEGGQETQYF.

The chain recombines TRBV4-1 with TRBJ2-7, with D perhaps matching TRBD1 (6 bases). The germline gives CDR1 MGHRA, CDR2 YSYEKL. The CDR3 totals 14 residues. V gave up 4 bases and J gave up 1 base, with 11 bases separating them. The CDR3 nucleotides read TGCGCCAGCAGCCTTGGGGGCGATTCCTACGAGCAGTACTTC. As protein: CASSLGGDSYEQYF.

The chain employs TRBV6-5 and TRBJ1-1; 8 bases match TRBD1. The CDR3 totals 16 residues. V was pared by 0 bases and J by 5 bases, with 8 bases of the junction left unmatched. Germline assignment: CDR1 MNHEY and CDR2 SVGAGI. The DNA of the CDR3 is TGTGCCAGCAGTTACTCGGACAGGGTGGGTCGAACTGAAGCTTTCTTT. This codes for CASSYSDRVGRTEAFF.

V gene TRBV27 combines with J gene TRBJ1-2; D not certain. Trimming pared 3 bases from V and 2 bases from J, leaving 10 bases between. The germline CDR1 and CDR2 sequences are MNHEY and SMNVEV (reference sequence). The CDR3 is 14 amino acids. CDR3 nucleotide sequence: TGTGCCAGCAGTTTGGCGGCAGCCAACTATGGCTACACCTTC. Protein sequence: CASSLAAANYGYTF.

This clone appeared a single time. This rearrangement joins TRBV27 to TRBJ1-5, with D possibly TRBD1 on 6 matching bases. V lost 6 bases, J lost 3 bases, and 12 bases lay in between. Germline CDR1 reads MNHEY; CDR2 reads SMNVEV (reference sequence). This CDR3 comprises 14 residues. The CDR3 sequence is CASSRRGANQPQHF. The CDR3 DNA is TGTGCCAGCAGCCGGCGGGGGGCCAATCAGCCCCAGCATTTT.

The rearrangement links TRBV4-1 to TRBJ2-1, with TRBD2 matching over 9 bases. V gave up 1 base and J gave up 6 bases; unmatched junction bases: 7. CDR1 is MGHRA and CDR2 is YSYEKL in the germline V gene. CDR3 size: 16 residues. The CDR3 DNA is TGCGCCAGCAGCCAAGTTGGGACTAGCATCTCCAATGAGCAGTTCTTC. Translated, it gives CASSQVGTSISNEQFF.

The CDR3 spells CASSSGRDNTEAFF. In nucleotides, the CDR3 is TGCGCCAGCAGCTCTGGCAGGGATAACACTGAAGCTTTCTTT. The chain is built from TRBV5-1 and TRBJ1-1, with D maybe TRBD1 (5 bases). This CDR3 has 14 amino acids. The germline V gene has CDR1 SGHRS and CDR2 YFSETQ. V shed 3 bases and J shed 2 bases, with 11 bases lying between them.

V gene TRBV7-9 combines with J gene TRBJ1-3; D not certain. The CDR3 totals 16 residues. V lost 5 bases, J lost 0 bases, and 14 bases lay in between. Per the germline V gene, CDR1 is SEHNR and CDR2 is FQNEAQ (reference sequence). The CDR3 loop reads CASSTGGFSSGNTIYF. DNA for the CDR3: TGTGCCAGCAGCACGGGTGGGTTTTCCTCTGGAAACACCATATATTTT.

The chain joins TRBV7-8 to TRBJ2-3; the match to TRBD1 covers 8 bases. The germline CDR1 and CDR2 sequences are SGHVS and FQNEAQ. The CDR3 is 13 amino acids. The ends lost 5 bases at V and 5 bases at J; junction bases unmatched: 3. CDR3 in DNA: TGTGCCAGCAGCCGCGACAGGGGAGATACGCAGTATTTT. Its translation is CASSRDRGDTQYF.

The chain links TRBV7-2 to TRBJ2-5; 10 bases agree with TRBD2. The V and J ends lost 0 bases and 3 bases, in that order; junction bases with no gene match: 7. The germline V gene has CDR1 SGHTA and CDR2 FQGNSA. This CDR3 is built from 17 residues. The DNA for the CDR3 is TGTGCCAGCAGCTTAGCCCCGGTTCTAGCGGGAGAAGAGACCCAGTACTTC. It translates to CASSLAPVLAGEETQYF.

The chain recombines TRBV19 with TRBJ1-1, with D perhaps matching TRBD1 (5 bases). The CDR3 has 20 residues. V lost 4 bases and J lost 0, with 27 bases in between. The germline gives CDR1 LNHDA, CDR2 SQIVND (reference sequence). CDR3 nucleotides: TGTGCCAGTAGTACCGAGGGTCCGGCCGGGACTATAATTATGAACACTGAAGCTTTCTTT. As protein: CASSTEGPAGTIIMNTEAFF.

J is TRBJ2-5 and V is TRBV2; 10 bases agree with TRBD2. CDR1 and CDR2 from the germline V gene are SNHLY and FYNNEI. This CDR3 is built from 16 residues. J was trimmed by 5 bases and V by 5 bases; bases with no gene match: 11. The CDR3 DNA follows: TGTGCCAGCAGTTCGCCAGCGGGGGGGCTAACGGAGACCCAGTACTTC. Translation gives CASSSPAGGLTETQYF.

The chain employs TRBV10-2 and TRBJ2-3; possibly TRBD2 for D (5 bases). The V gene's germline CDR1 is WSHSY and CDR2 SAAADI. This CDR3 contains 12 residues. V dropped 2 bases and J dropped 5 bases, with 5 bases sitting between them. CDR3 in amino acids: CASSERGDTQYF. DNA of the CDR3: TGCGCCAGCAGTGAGCGGGGAGATACGCAGTATTTT.

The CDR3 loop reads CASSLGLAGGPTEQYF. CDR3 in DNA: TGCGCCAGCAGCTTGGGACTAGCGGGAGGGCCGACCGAGCAGTACTTC. The rearrangement uses TRBV5-1 and TRBJ2-7; 14 bases fit TRBD2. The junction had 5 bases not matched to a gene; V was cut back by 0 bases and J by 6 bases. This CDR3 contains 16 residues. The germline V gene encodes CDR1 SGHRS and CDR2 YFSETQ.

The V and J genes are TRBV7-8 and TRBJ2-3; 14 bases align to TRBD2. The V and J ends lost 8 bases and 8 bases, in that order; junction bases with no gene match: 12. Germline values: CDR1 SGHVS, CDR2 FQNEAQ. This CDR3 has 16 residues. The CDR3 DNA is TGTGCCAGCGGAATAGGGACTAGCGGGAGTATAGGTACGCAGTATTTT. This codes for CASGIGTSGSIGTQYF.

The V gene is TRBV7-8, the J gene TRBJ1-1; 7 positions agree with TRBD1. The germline CDR1 and CDR2 sequences are SGHVS and FQNEAQ. The CDR3 loop spans 16 amino acids. J lost 0 bases, V lost 6 bases, and 10 bases had no gene match. The CDR3 sequence: CASSFKWGQLNTEAFF. The CDR3 DNA is TGTGCCAGCAGTTTTAAATGGGGACAGCTGAACACTGAAGCTTTCTTT.

The chain uses TRBV5-4 and TRBJ1-6, with a tentative D call TRBD1 (6 bases). The germline V gene encodes CDR1 SGHNT and CDR2 YYREEE (reference sequence). Trimming cost V 3 bases and J 4 bases, with 8 bases left between them. The CDR3 totals 14 residues. CDR3 sequence: CASSWTAYNSPLHF. The CDR3 nucleotides are TGTGCCAGCAGCTGGACAGCTTATAATTCACCCCTCCACTTT.

This sequence joins TRBV5-1 and TRBJ2-7; TRBD2 matches 8 bases. CDR1 is SGHRS and CDR2 is YFSETQ in the germline V gene. Germline trimming cut 1 base from V and 5 bases from J; bases unmatched to any gene: 5. CDR3 length: 14 residues. DNA for the CDR3: TGCGCCAGCAGCTTGATCAGCGGGAGTAACGAGCAGTACTTC. It encodes CASSLISGSNEQYF. Based on the CDR3 plus reference TRBV5-1 and TRBJ2-7, the full variable domain is KAGVTQTPRYLIKTRGQQVTLSCSPISGHRSVSWYQQTPGQGLQFLFEYFSETQRNKGNFPGRFSGRQFSNSRSEMNVSTLELGDSALYLCASSLISGSNEQYFGPGTRLTVT.

The chain links TRBV11-1 to TRBJ2-3; 7 bases are a match to TRBD1. The trim removed 3 bases at V and 3 bases at J, leaving 9 bases unmatched. This CDR3 contains 16 residues. CDR1 and CDR2 (germline): SGHAT, FQDESV (reference sequence). The CDR3 protein is CASSFGTGARTDTQYF. The CDR3 coding sequence is TGTGCCAGCAGCTTTGGAACAGGGGCGAGGACAGATACGCAGTATTTT.

The chain employs TRBV4-1 and TRBJ2-2, with D maybe TRBD1 (6 bases). CDR1 and CDR2 from the germline V gene are MGHRA and YSYEKL. This CDR3 has 16 residues. V shed 2 bases and J shed 6 bases, with 16 bases lying between them. The CDR3 DNA follows: TGCGCCAGCAGCCAATACTTGGGGGCAGGGGCCGGGGAGCTGTTTTTT. Its translation is CASSQYLGAGAGELFF.

This chain joins TRBV6-4 and TRBJ2-1; 8 bases line up with TRBD1. Trimming took 0 bases from V and 5 from J; bases not matched to a gene: 6. Germline V gives CDR1 MRHNA, CDR2 SNTAGT. The CDR3 is 16 residues long. The CDR3 DNA follows: TGTGCCAGCAGTGACTCAGGGACAGGACATAACAATGAGCAGTTCTTC. Translated, it gives CASSDSGTGHNNEQFF.

V and J are TRBV4-1 and TRBJ2-7; TRBD2 aligns across 13 bases. With 0 bases clipped from V and 1 base from J, the junction kept 9 bases outside the gene matches. The germline gives CDR1 MGHRA, CDR2 YSYEKL. The CDR3 runs 19 residues. The DNA of the CDR3 is TGCGCCAGCAGCCAAGAGCCCCCCCTACTAGCGGGAGGGTCCTACGAGCAGTACTTC. Its translation: CASSQEPPLLAGGSYEQYF.